These T cell receptor beta chains were read from a single sample in a study of technical replicates of blood from a handful of donors. Assay: immunoSEQ multiplex PCR; the TCRdb copy retains only in-frame clones and omits some. The table records 80,000 or so clones, roughly 98% of them present only once. Material for sequencing was T cells isolated from PBMCs. Receptors were obtained from a human donor in good health. Both conserved end residues are part of each CDR3.

v_gene,j_gene,CDR3aa
TRBV10-3,TRBJ2-2,CAIRETVTGELFF
TRBV6-6,TRBJ2-4,CASSYGTVIHF
TRBV29-1,TRBJ2-3,CSSQERTSTDTQYF
TRBV4-1,TRBJ1-1,CASSRRGEVAMNTEAFF
TRBV30,TRBJ1-5,CAWSVKGRGPQHF
TRBV7-3,TRBJ1-1,CASSLQMNTEAFF
TRBV7-2,TRBJ1-6,CASSPGHLSYNSPLHF
TRBV30,TRBJ1-2,CAWSRMAQGGYTF
TRBV25-1,TRBJ1-3,CASSSVSGNTIYF
TRBV27,TRBJ1-2,CASSLRTGDGYTF
TRBV11-3,TRBJ2-7,CASTQMPGEQYF
TRBV5-8,TRBJ2-2,CASSLMYGTGDTGELFF
TRBV6-5,TRBJ1-5,CASSFTGGYDQPQHF